A selection of T cell receptor beta chains follows, all from one sample in a study of OX40 agonist ivuxolimab in advanced cancers. Measured with immunoSEQ multiplex PCR; TCRdb has only the in-frame clones, and not every one. The sample has 70,000 to 90,000 clones, roughly 80% seen once; the top ten hold around 2%. This specimen consisted of CD4+ or CD8+ T cells sorted from blood, obtained in a trial of the OX40 agonist ivuxolimab. The receptors were sampled from an adult with an advanced solid tumor such as melanoma, head and neck, liver or kidney cancer. Each CDR3 is given with its conserved first and last residue. Fields, in order: J gene, D gene, clone size, V gene, CDR3 DNA, CDR3 protein. A D gene is named only where the DNA matches it firmly. Expanded clones are given a class, and other clones once, few, many or no size at all.

TRBJ1-3 | TRBD1 | few | TRBV27 | TGTGCCAGCAGGGTATTTAGGGGACAGGGCAGATCGGAGGCTCTTTGGACTGGAAACACCATATATTTT | CASRVFRGQGRSEALWTGNTIYF
TRBJ2-2 | . | . | TRBV11-3 | TGTGCCAGCAGCCCTCGATCGGGGACCGGGGAGCTGTTTTTT | CASSPRSGTGELFF
TRBJ2-4 | . | . | TRBV7-2 | TGTGCCAGCAGCCCTACCCCCGGGGGAGGAGGCATTCAGTACTTC | CASSPTPGGGGIQYF
TRBJ2-3 | . | . | TRBV5-1 | TGCGCCAGCAGCTTGGAGGGGGATGGCCTTGCAGATACGCAGTATTTT | CASSLEGDGLADTQYF
TRBJ2-5 | . | . | TRBV7-2 | TGTGCCAGCAGCTCACTCCAGGAGACCCAGTACTTC | CASSSLQETQYF
TRBJ2-2 | . | . | TRBV11-1 | TGTGCCAGCAGCTTAAGAACAGCCGGGGAGCTGTTTTTT | CASSLRTAGELFF
TRBJ1-2 | TRBD1 | . | TRBV4-1 | TGCGCCAGCTCCGTAACAGGGGGCCAATGGGGCGGCTACACCTTC | CASSVTGGQWGGYTF
TRBJ1-2 | . | . | TRBV9 | TGTGCCAGCAGCGTAGATCAAGGGGGCTACACCTTC | CASSVDQGGYTF
TRBJ1-5 | . | . | TRBV30 | TGTGCCTGGGGGGCGCAGGGGCTACAGCCCCAGCATTTT | CAWGAQGLQPQHF
TRBJ1-6 | . | . | TRBV5-1 | TGCGCCAGCAGCTTGCAAACCCAAGGGGAGTCACCCCTCCACTTT | CASSLQTQGESPLHF
TRBJ2-6 | . | once | TRBV27 | TGTGCCAGCTCTTCTCAGAGCTCTGGGGCCAACGTCCTGACTTTC | CASSSQSSGANVLTF
TRBJ2-7 | TRBD1 | . | TRBV4-3 | TGCGCCAGCAGCCAACAGACAGGGGACACGTACGAGCAGTACTTC | CASSQQTGDTYEQYF
TRBJ2-1 | . | . | TRBV27 | TGTGCCAGCAGCCGGAAATTAACTACGGGCCGCTCCTACAATGAGCAGTTCTTC | CASSRKLTTGRSYNEQFF
TRBJ2-1 | TRBD2 | . | TRBV5-1 | TGCGCCAGCACAGGGACTAGCGGATACAATGAGCAGTTCTTC | CASTGTSGYNEQFF
TRBJ1-5 | . | . | TRBV30 | TGTGCCTGGAGTGCCCTCGGACAGTTCAATCAGCCCCAGCATTTT | CAWSALGQFNQPQHF
TRBJ1-4 | TRBD1 | . | TRBV10-2 | TGCGCCAGCAGTGAGTGGGGACAGGGGCTAGATGAAAAACTGTTTTTT | CASSEWGQGLDEKLFF
TRBJ1-3 | . | . | TRBV7-2 | TGTGCCAGCAGCTTAGGGCCTCTGGGGCTAAACACCATATATTTT | CASSLGPLGLNTIYF
TRBJ2-5 | . | . | TRBV28 | TGTGCCAGCAACTCGGGTAGACAGGGAGGCGAGACCCAGTACTTC | CASNSGRQGGETQYF
TRBJ2-7 | TRBD2 | . | TRBV7-7 | TGTGCCAGCAGTCCGGTGGGGGGGACCTACGAGCAGTACTTC | CASSPVGGTYEQYF
TRBJ2-1 | . | . | TRBV9 | TGTGCCAGCAGCGCCCAGATAACAGGGTTGATCTACAATGAGCAGTTCTTC | CASSAQITGLIYNEQFF
TRBJ2-5 | TRBD2 | . | TRBV7-3 | TGTGCCAGCAGTTCCGGACTAGCATCTAAAGAGACCCAGTACTTC | CASSSGLASKETQYF
TRBJ1-2 | TRBD1 | . | TRBV29-1 | TGCAGCGTTGAAGAGCAGGGGGGCGGCTACACCTTC | CSVEEQGGGYTF
TRBJ2-2 | TRBD2 | once | TRBV5-1 | TGCGCCAGCAGCTTTTTTAGCGGGAGTGGATGGACCGGGGAGCTGTTTTTT | CASSFFSGSGWTGELFF